These T cell receptor beta chains were read from a single sample in a study of shared clonotypes between healthy human individuals. Sequencing was performed with immunoSEQ multiplex PCR; in TCRdb, only in-frame clones are kept and a portion is missing. Of approximately 2.4 million clones in the sample, under 97% were seen once. Sequencing input: naive CD4+ T cells sorted from blood. These TCRs come from a man younger than 30 in good health. Each CDR3 is given with its conserved first and last residue. A D gene is named only where the DNA matches it firmly. A clone size is listed for some rows: how often the clone was seen (once, few, many), or a class if it is expanded.

V gene: TRBV5-1
D gene: TRBD2
J gene: TRBJ2-3
clone size: -
CDR3 protein: CASSWRGESTDTQYF
CDR3 DNA: TGCGCCAGCAGCTGGCGGGGGGAAAGCACAGATACGCAGTATTTT

V gene: TRBV7-2
D gene: -
J gene: TRBJ2-1
clone size: -
CDR3 protein: CASSLRVAGAGYNEQFF
CDR3 DNA: TGTGCCAGCAGCTTGCGCGTAGCTGGTGCGGGGTACAATGAGCAGTTCTTC

V gene: TRBV2
D gene: -
J gene: TRBJ2-7
clone size: once
CDR3 protein: CASSGGGPEQYF
CDR3 DNA: TGTGCCAGCAGTGGCGGAGGCCCTGAGCAGTACTTC

V gene: TRBV2
D gene: TRBD1
J gene: TRBJ1-2
clone size: once
CDR3 protein: CARQGVDYGYTF
CDR3 DNA: TGTGCCAGACAGGGGGTTGACTATGGCTACACCTTC

V gene: TRBV4-1
D gene: TRBD1
J gene: TRBJ1-2
clone size: -
CDR3 protein: CASSQGAGGSFYGYTF
CDR3 DNA: TGCGCCAGCAGCCAAGGGGCAGGGGGCTCCTTTTATGGCTACACCTTC

V gene: TRBV27
D gene: TRBD1
J gene: TRBJ1-2
clone size: -
CDR3 protein: CATTDRVVGYTF
CDR3 DNA: TGTGCCACTACCGACAGGGTCGTTGGCTACACCTTC

V gene: TRBV5-1
D gene: -
J gene: TRBJ2-5
clone size: -
CDR3 protein: CASLAGTGETQYF
CDR3 DNA: TGCGCCAGCCTCGCCGGGACGGGGGAGACCCAGTACTTC

V gene: TRBV30
D gene: TRBD2
J gene: TRBJ2-5
clone size: -
CDR3 protein: CAWTGTSGRVGETQYF
CDR3 DNA: TGTGCCTGGACCGGGACTAGCGGGAGAGTCGGAGAGACCCAGTACTTC

V gene: TRBV5-4
D gene: -
J gene: TRBJ1-1
clone size: -
CDR3 protein: CASSQDRTREAFF
CDR3 DNA: TGTGCCAGCAGCCAAGACAGGACTCGCGAAGCTTTCTTT

V gene: TRBV20-1
D gene: -
J gene: TRBJ2-1
clone size: -
CDR3 protein: CSASPGDEQFF
CDR3 DNA: TGCAGTGCTAGTCCGGGAGATGAGCAGTTCTTC

V gene: TRBV5-1
D gene: TRBD1
J gene: TRBJ2-3
clone size: -
CDR3 protein: CASSYTGADTQYF
CDR3 DNA: TGCGCCAGCAGCTACACAGGGGCGGATACGCAGTATTTT

V gene: TRBV7-2
D gene: TRBD1
J gene: TRBJ2-7
clone size: -
CDR3 protein: CASSSAETGVGEQYF
CDR3 DNA: TGTGCCAGCAGCTCAGCAGAAACAGGGGTTGGCGAGCAGTACTTC

V gene: TRBV7-9
D gene: TRBD2
J gene: TRBJ2-1
clone size: -
CDR3 protein: CASTRGGGLDEQFF
CDR3 DNA: TGTGCCAGCACCCGGGGCGGGGGGCTAGATGAGCAGTTCTTC

V gene: TRBV9
D gene: -
J gene: TRBJ1-4
clone size: -
CDR3 protein: CASSPYGSGGNEKLFF
CDR3 DNA: TGTGCCAGCAGCCCATATGGGTCGGGAGGTAATGAAAAACTGTTTTTT